These T cell receptor beta chains were read from a single sample in a study of graft-versus-host responses after intestinal transplantation. Clones were read by immunoSEQ multiplex PCR, and TCRdb kept only the in-frame ones, dropping some. The sample holds 23,000 or so clones, 90% to 95% seen once. The sample here was PBMCs, taken just over 29 days after intestinal transplant. These receptors were taken from a human patient who received an intestinal transplant, so some T cells may come from the graft donor. Both conserved end residues are part of each CDR3. The D gene is left open where the match is weak. Not all rows give a size; the values are once, few, many and, for expanded clones, a class.

v_call: TRBV12-5; clone_size: once; j_call: TRBJ2-7; d_call: TRBD1; cdr3_nt: TGTGCTAGTGGTTCCTCGGGGACAGAATACGAGCAGTACTTC; cdr3_aa: CASGSSGTEYEQYF
v_call: TRBV6-6; clone_size: .; j_call: TRBJ1-5; d_call: TRBD1; cdr3_nt: TGTGCCAGCAACCTTCAGGGGGGGAATCAGCCCCAGCATTTT; cdr3_aa: CASNLQGGNQPQHF
v_call: TRBV27; clone_size: once; j_call: TRBJ2-6; d_call: TRBD2; cdr3_nt: TGTGCCAGCAGTCAGTTCCCGGGACTAGCGGGGGTCTCTGGGGCCAACGTCCTGACTTTC; cdr3_aa: CASSQFPGLAGVSGANVLTF
v_call: TRBV7-9; clone_size: once; j_call: TRBJ2-5; d_call: TRBD1; cdr3_nt: TGTGCCAGCAGGTTAAAGGGACAGGGGGAAGAGACCCAGTACTTC; cdr3_aa: CASRLKGQGEETQYF
v_call: TRBV11-2; clone_size: .; j_call: TRBJ2-2; d_call: TRBD2; cdr3_nt: TGTGCCAGCAGCTTAGCCGGGGGGGGAAACACCGGGGAGCTGTTTTTT; cdr3_aa: CASSLAGGGNTGELFF
v_call: TRBV7-2; clone_size: .; j_call: TRBJ2-1; d_call: .; cdr3_nt: TGTGCCAGCAGCTTAAGGATGAATGAGCAGTTCTTC; cdr3_aa: CASSLRMNEQFF
v_call: TRBV5-1; clone_size: .; j_call: TRBJ2-3; d_call: TRBD2; cdr3_nt: TGCGCCAGCAGCTTTGGCGGGAGCAGCACAGATACGCAGTATTTT; cdr3_aa: CASSFGGSSTDTQYF
v_call: TRBV7-2; clone_size: .; j_call: TRBJ2-3; d_call: TRBD1; cdr3_nt: TGTGCCAGCAGCTCAACAGGGGGCTTGTGGGATACGCAGTATTTT; cdr3_aa: CASSSTGGLWDTQYF
v_call: TRBV10-2; clone_size: .; j_call: TRBJ2-7; d_call: TRBD1; cdr3_nt: TGCGCCAGCAGTGAGTCCGGGACAGGGGGCGAGTACGAGCAGTACTTC; cdr3_aa: CASSESGTGGEYEQYF
v_call: TRBV4-1; clone_size: .; j_call: TRBJ1-5; d_call: .; cdr3_nt: TGCGCCAGCAGCCAAGACGCCGCGGGAAGCCAGCCCCAGCATTTT; cdr3_aa: CASSQDAAGSQPQHF
v_call: TRBV10-2; clone_size: .; j_call: TRBJ1-2; d_call: .; cdr3_nt: TGCGCCAGCGGAGACCTCCGGAAAAACTATGGCTACACCTTC; cdr3_aa: CASGDLRKNYGYTF
v_call: TRBV6-5; clone_size: .; j_call: TRBJ1-4; d_call: TRBD1; cdr3_nt: TGTGCCAGCAGTTCCCAGGGGGCAACTAATGAAAAACTGTTTTTT; cdr3_aa: CASSSQGATNEKLFF
v_call: TRBV5-1; clone_size: .; j_call: TRBJ2-6; d_call: .; cdr3_nt: TGCGCCAGCAGCCCCGGGTGGGATCCGTGGAAAGGGGCCAACGTCCTGACTTTC; cdr3_aa: CASSPGWDPWKGANVLTF
v_call: TRBV4-1; clone_size: .; j_call: TRBJ2-7; d_call: TRBD1; cdr3_nt: TGCGCCAGCAGCCAACCGGGACAGGGGATAGACGAGCAGTACTTC; cdr3_aa: CASSQPGQGIDEQYF
v_call: TRBV10-3; clone_size: .; j_call: TRBJ2-7; d_call: TRBD2; cdr3_nt: TGTGCCATAAGTACTAGCGGGGCGGCCTACGAGCAGTACTTC; cdr3_aa: CAISTSGAAYEQYF
v_call: TRBV7-8; clone_size: .; j_call: TRBJ2-1; d_call: .; cdr3_nt: TGTGCCAGCAGCTTAGGGTTACAAGACCCTGAGCAGTTCTTC; cdr3_aa: CASSLGLQDPEQFF
v_call: TRBV9; clone_size: .; j_call: TRBJ2-1; d_call: .; cdr3_nt: TGTGCCAGCTCCCCGGGTTATACCTACAATGAGCAGTTCTTC; cdr3_aa: CASSPGYTYNEQFF
v_call: TRBV19; clone_size: .; j_call: TRBJ1-1; d_call: TRBD1; cdr3_nt: TGTGCCAGTAGTATAGGGACAGGGGGTTGGACTGAAGCTTTCTTT; cdr3_aa: CASSIGTGGWTEAFF
v_call: TRBV9; clone_size: .; j_call: TRBJ2-1; d_call: .; cdr3_nt: TGTGCCAGCAGCGGACCGGTCAATGAGCAGTTCTTC; cdr3_aa: CASSGPVNEQFF
v_call: TRBV29-1; clone_size: .; j_call: TRBJ1-1; d_call: .; cdr3_nt: TGCAGCGCACCGACAGGGAACACTGAAGCTTTCTTT; cdr3_aa: CSAPTGNTEAFF
v_call: TRBV4-3; clone_size: .; j_call: TRBJ1-1; d_call: .; cdr3_nt: TGCGCCAGCAGCCATGATTGGGGGAGGGGGAACACTGAAGCTTTCTTT; cdr3_aa: CASSHDWGRGNTEAFF
v_call: TRBV30; clone_size: .; j_call: TRBJ1-2; d_call: .; cdr3_nt: TGTGCCTGGAGTAGGGACCCACAAATCGGTGGCTACACCTTC; cdr3_aa: CAWSRDPQIGGYTF
v_call: TRBV5-1; clone_size: .; j_call: TRBJ1-2; d_call: .; cdr3_nt: TGCGCCAGCAGCTTGGTAGGGGGGGCTAACTATGGCTACACCTTC; cdr3_aa: CASSLVGGANYGYTF
v_call: TRBV30; clone_size: .; j_call: TRBJ1-5; d_call: .; cdr3_nt: TGTGCCTGGAGTGTACGCCCAGGGTTGAATGGAGGCAATCAGCCCCAGCATTTT; cdr3_aa: CAWSVRPGLNGGNQPQHF
v_call: TRBV7-6; clone_size: .; j_call: TRBJ1-2; d_call: .; cdr3_nt: TGTGCCAGCAGCTTAGGGACCAGTGGCGGCTACACCTTC; cdr3_aa: CASSLGTSGGYTF
v_call: TRBV15; clone_size: .; j_call: TRBJ2-1; d_call: TRBD2; cdr3_nt: TGTGCCACCAGCAGATCCGGACTAGCCAACTCCTACAATGAGCAGTTCTTC; cdr3_aa: CATSRSGLANSYNEQFF
v_call: TRBV2; clone_size: .; j_call: TRBJ2-1; d_call: .; cdr3_nt: TGTGCCAGCCTAGTAGAAGGCTCCTACAATGAGCAGTTCTTC; cdr3_aa: CASLVEGSYNEQFF
v_call: TRBV9; clone_size: .; j_call: TRBJ1-3; d_call: .; cdr3_nt: TGTGCCAGCAGCGTTGACGGTGGCTCTGGAAACACCATATATTTT; cdr3_aa: CASSVDGGSGNTIYF
v_call: TRBV7-9; clone_size: once; j_call: TRBJ1-3; d_call: .; cdr3_nt: TGTGCCAGCAGCTTAGAACTAATAGCTGGAAACACCATATATTTT; cdr3_aa: CASSLELIAGNTIYF
v_call: TRBV5-5; clone_size: .; j_call: TRBJ2-1; d_call: .; cdr3_nt: TGTGCCAGCAGCTTGGGGCCCCTAGGGCAGTTCTTC; cdr3_aa: CASSLGPLGQFF
v_call: TRBV18; clone_size: .; j_call: TRBJ2-3; d_call: .; cdr3_nt: TGTGCCAGCTCCGCCGGGACAAATCCGGCAGATACGCAGTATTTT; cdr3_aa: CASSAGTNPADTQYF
v_call: TRBV6-1; clone_size: .; j_call: TRBJ2-5; d_call: .; cdr3_nt: TGTGCCAGCAGTGTGCCCCCAGAGCAGTACTTC; cdr3_aa: CASSVPPEQYF
v_call: TRBV7-9; clone_size: .; j_call: TRBJ2-7; d_call: TRBD1; cdr3_nt: TGTGCCAGCAGCTTTCCGGGACAGGGGTACTACGAGCAGTACTTC; cdr3_aa: CASSFPGQGYYEQYF
v_call: TRBV4-3; clone_size: .; j_call: TRBJ1-1; d_call: .; cdr3_nt: TGCGCCAGCAGCCGAGCGACAGAGAACACTGAAGCTTTCTTT; cdr3_aa: CASSRATENTEAFF
v_call: TRBV19; clone_size: .; j_call: TRBJ2-1; d_call: TRBD2; cdr3_nt: TGTGCCAGTAAACAGACTAGCGGGAGCTCCTACAATGAGCAGTTCTTC; cdr3_aa: CASKQTSGSSYNEQFF
v_call: TRBV11-2; clone_size: .; j_call: TRBJ1-1; d_call: .; cdr3_nt: TGTGCCAGCAGCCCAAACAGGGTTGAAGCTTTCTTT; cdr3_aa: CASSPNRVEAFF
v_call: TRBV4-2; clone_size: .; j_call: TRBJ2-7; d_call: .; cdr3_nt: TGTGCCAGCAGCCAAGTCGGGGCCTACGAGCAGTACTTC; cdr3_aa: CASSQVGAYEQYF
v_call: TRBV27; clone_size: .; j_call: TRBJ1-1; d_call: .; cdr3_nt: TGTGCCAGCAGTTTTGACAGAATGAACACTGAAGCTTTCTTT; cdr3_aa: CASSFDRMNTEAFF
v_call: TRBV7-2; clone_size: .; j_call: TRBJ2-2; d_call: .; cdr3_nt: TGTGCCAGCAGCTTGGATTCCACCGGGGAGCTGTTTTTT; cdr3_aa: CASSLDSTGELFF
v_call: TRBV28; clone_size: .; j_call: TRBJ2-1; d_call: TRBD2; cdr3_nt: TGTGCCAGCAGAGCCCTAGCGGGGAACTACAATGAGCAGTTCTTC; cdr3_aa: CASRALAGNYNEQFF
v_call: TRBV7-9; clone_size: .; j_call: TRBJ2-1; d_call: .; cdr3_nt: TGTGCCAGCAGCTTAGATAGGGGAGGATTGTTCTTC; cdr3_aa: CASSLDRGGLFF
v_call: TRBV7-7; clone_size: .; j_call: TRBJ2-3; d_call: .; cdr3_nt: TGTGCCAGCAGCTTAGAATTCCGAGATACGCAGTATTTT; cdr3_aa: CASSLEFRDTQYF
v_call: TRBV30; clone_size: .; j_call: TRBJ2-1; d_call: .; cdr3_nt: TGTGCCTGGACGGACAGCCCGGTACGCAATGAGCAGTTCTTC; cdr3_aa: CAWTDSPVRNEQFF
v_call: TRBV6-4; clone_size: .; j_call: TRBJ2-3; d_call: TRBD1; cdr3_nt: TGTGCCAGCAGTGACTCGGGACAGGGGGCAGATACGCAGTATTTT; cdr3_aa: CASSDSGQGADTQYF
v_call: TRBV28; clone_size: .; j_call: TRBJ1-1; d_call: .; cdr3_nt: TGTGCCAGCAGTGAAGCAACAGGCGTCTGGAACACTGAAGCTTTCTTT; cdr3_aa: CASSEATGVWNTEAFF